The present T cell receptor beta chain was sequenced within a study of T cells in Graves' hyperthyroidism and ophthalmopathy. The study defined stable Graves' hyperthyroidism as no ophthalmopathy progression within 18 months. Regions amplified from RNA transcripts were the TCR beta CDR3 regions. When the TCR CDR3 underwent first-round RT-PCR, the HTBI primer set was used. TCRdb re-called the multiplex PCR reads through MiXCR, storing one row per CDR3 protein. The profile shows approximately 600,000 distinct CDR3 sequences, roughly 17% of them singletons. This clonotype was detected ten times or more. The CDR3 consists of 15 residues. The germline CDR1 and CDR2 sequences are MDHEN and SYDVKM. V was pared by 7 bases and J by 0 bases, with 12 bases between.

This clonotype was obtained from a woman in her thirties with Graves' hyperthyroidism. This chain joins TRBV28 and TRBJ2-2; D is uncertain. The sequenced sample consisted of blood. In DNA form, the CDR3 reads TGTGCCAGCAATGTAGACGTCTCGAACACCGGGGAGCTGTTTTTT. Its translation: CASNVDVSNTGELFF.